This passage covers 25 T cell receptor beta chains from one sample sequenced in a study of T cell changes during pregnancy in multiple sclerosis. Sequencing used immunoSEQ multiplex PCR; TCRdb keeps in-frame clones, though not all of them. The table has some 60,000 clones, 85% to 95% seen once. Here the sequenced sample was peripheral blood, taken after pregnancy. The receptors were sampled from a female donor with multiple sclerosis, enrolled in a pregnancy study.

The chain recombines TRBV5-4 with TRBJ1-1, with a weak D call TRBD1 (5 bases). V was pared by 2 bases and J by 4 bases, with 12 bases between. The germline gives CDR1 SGHNT, CDR2 YYREEE (reference sequence). This CDR3 contains 14 residues. In nucleotides, the CDR3 is TGTGCCAGCAGCTTAGGGGTCTGGAGCACTGAAGCTTTCTTT. Its protein product is CASSLGVWSTEAFF.

The chain uses TRBV6-1 and TRBJ1-4, with no clear D. Trimming removed 10 bases from V and 4 bases from J, with 13 bases in between. Germline V lookup: CDR1 MNHNS, CDR2 SASEGT. CDR3 length: 13 residues. CDR3 loop: CANKREHNEKLFF. The CDR3 bases are TGTGCCAACAAAAGGGAGCATAATGAAAAACTGTTTTTT.

The CDR3 nucleotides are TGTGCCAGCAGCTTAGTAAGGACAGGGAGTTACGAGCAGTACTTC. Translation gives CASSLVRTGSYEQYF. The chain couples TRBV7-8 to TRBJ2-7, with TRBD1 identical over 8 bases. This CDR3 comprises 15 residues. J gave up 4 bases and V 1 base, and 6 bases lay outside the gene matches. Germline V gene lookup returns CDR1 SGHVS and CDR2 FQNEAQ.

V is TRBV7-9 and J is TRBJ2-5, with D perhaps TRBD1 (6 bases). This CDR3 comprises 15 residues. V lost 6 bases and J lost 5, with 19 bases in between. Looked up from germline, CDR1 is SEHNR and CDR2 is FQNEAQ (reference sequence). CDR3 DNA sequence: TGTGCCAGCAGTCCCGGGACACCCAACCGGGAGACCCAGTACTTC. Its translation: CASSPGTPNRETQYF.

The CDR3 DNA follows: TGTGCCAGCACCCTTAGTCGCGGCACTGAAGCTTTCTTT. This encodes CASTLSRGTEAFF. The chain links TRBV27 to TRBJ1-1, with D unclear. With 7 bases removed from V and 4 bases from J, the gap between germline ends came to 13 bases. Germline CDR1 reads MNHEY; CDR2 reads SMNVEV (reference sequence). The CDR3 has 13 amino acids.

The rearrangement links TRBV29-1 to TRBJ1-1; 7 nucleotides line up with TRBD1. V lost 2 bases to trimming and J lost 0 bases; unmatched junction nucleotides: 3. The germline gives CDR1 SQVTM, CDR2 ANQGSEA. CDR3 length equals 14 residues. The CDR3 nucleotides read TGCAGCGTTGAACGGGGACAGATGAACACTGAAGCTTTCTTT. Residues: CSVERGQMNTEAFF.

The J gene is TRBJ2-7, the V gene TRBV5-1; D is undetermined. Germline V gives CDR1 SGHRS, CDR2 YFSETQ. V lost 0 bases and J 6 bases, leaving 7 bases between the germline ends. The CDR3 extends over 12 amino acids. The CDR3 region is CASSLGLSEQYF. The CDR3 coding sequence is TGCGCCAGCAGCTTGGGGCTCTCCGAGCAGTACTTC.

The chain employs TRBV7-6 and TRBJ2-2; D is perhaps TRBD2 (6 bases). Trimming removed 5 bases at V and 5 bases at J, with 15 bases between. Looked up from germline, CDR1 is SGHVS and CDR2 is FNYEAQ. This CDR3 comprises 15 residues. The CDR3 is CASSLVVGGTGELFF. The CDR3 DNA is TGTGCCAGCAGCCTAGTGGTCGGGGGAACCGGGGAGCTGTTTTTT. The full variable domain, with the rest looked up from reference TRBV7-6 and TRBJ2-2, is GAGVSQSPRYKVTKRGQDVALRCDPISGHVSLYWYRQALGQGPEFLTYFNYEAQQDKSGLPNDRFSAERPEGSISTLTIQRTEQRDSAMYRCASSLVVGGTGELFFGEGSRLTVL.

The chain has TRBV6-5 and TRBJ2-7, with 9 nucleotides matching TRBD1. Germline lookup yields CDR1 MNHEY and CDR2 SVGAGI. The ends lost 5 bases at V and 3 bases at J; junction bases unmatched: 5. The CDR3 contains 14 residues. The DNA of the CDR3 is TGTGCCAGCAGTCCCACGGGACAGGGCTACGAGCAGTACTTC. Its translation: CASSPTGQGYEQYF.

This clone has a handful of counts. This chain uses TRBV6-5 with TRBJ1-1, with unresolved D. CDR3 length: 11 residues. Germline V gene data show CDR1 as MNHEY and CDR2 as SVGAGI. Trimming removed 7 bases at V and 3 bases at J, with 6 bases between. CDR3 residues: CASTGDTEAFF. For the CDR3, the DNA is TGTGCCAGCACCGGGGACACTGAAGCTTTCTTT.

This chain joins TRBV13 and TRBJ1-2; D ambiguous. Germline V CDR1 and CDR2: PRHDT, FYEKMQ (reference sequence). The CDR3 has 14 residues. V was cut by 3 bases and J by 0 bases, with 8 bases left in between. CDR3 nucleotide sequence: TGTGCCAGCAGCTTGGGCACATCTAACTATGGCTACACCTTC. It codes for CASSLGTSNYGYTF.

The genes are TRBV2 and TRBJ2-3, with 11 bases aligning to TRBD1. CDR1 SNHLY and CDR2 FYNNEI come from the germline V gene. The CDR3 length is 13 residues. J lost 5 bases, V lost 10 bases, and 5 bases had no gene match. The CDR3 DNA reads TGTGCCACCCTGGGACAGGGGGTAGATACGCAGTATTTT. Translating gives CATLGQGVDTQYF.

This rearrangement joins TRBV5-1 to TRBJ2-7; 9 bases map to TRBD2. Germline V gene sequence: CDR1 SGHRS, CDR2 YFSETQ. This CDR3 comprises 15 residues. V shed 0 bases, J shed 3 bases, and the junction held 4 bases outside the gene matches. The CDR3 DNA sequence: TGCGCCAGCAGCTTGGAAGGACTAGCGAGCTACGAGCAGTACTTC. Translated: CASSLEGLASYEQYF.

V is TRBV5-5 and J is TRBJ2-7, with 7 bases lining up with TRBD1. After removal of 4 bases from V and 3 bases from J, the junction contained 4 bases not matched to a gene. Germline CDR1 and CDR2: SGHKS and YYEKEE (reference sequence). CDR3 length: 13 residues. In DNA, the CDR3 is TGTGCCAGCAGCGTGACAGGGAACTACGAGCAGTACTTC. Its protein is CASSVTGNYEQYF. The complete variable domain, with remaining parts taken from reference TRBV5-5 and TRBJ2-7, reads DAGVTQSPTHLIKTRGQQVTLRCSPISGHKSVSWYQQVLGQGPQFIFQYYEKEERGRGNFPDRFSARQFPNYSSELNVNALLLGDSALYLCASSVTGNYEQYFGPGTRLTVT.

This rearrangement joins TRBV7-8 to TRBJ1-5, with 8 bases aligning to TRBD1. With V trimmed by 5 bases and J by 5 bases, 8 bases remained unmatched. In germline, CDR1 is SGHVS, CDR2 FQNEAQ. The CDR3 is 15 amino acids. The CDR3 DNA is TGTGCCAGCAGCCCTAGCGGCAGGGGGCATCAGCCCCAGCATTTT. Amino acid sequence: CASSPSGRGHQPQHF.

This chain uses TRBV7-6 with TRBJ2-1; weak D call: TRBD2 (6 bases). This CDR3 is 16 amino acids long. Trimming left V 4 bases short and J 6 bases short, with 19 bases between. Germline-derived CDR1 and CDR2 are SGHVS and FNYEAQ. CDR3 in DNA: TGTGCCAGCAGCTCCCCTTTCGGAGGGATGGTCAATGAGCAGTTCTTC. Translation gives CASSSPFGGMVNEQFF.

The chain is built from TRBV27 and TRBJ2-5; D perhaps matches TRBD2 (6 bases). Trimming removed 6 bases at V and 2 bases at J, with 19 bases between. The CDR3 spans 16 residues. The V gene's germline CDR1 is MNHEY and CDR2 SMNVEV (reference sequence). The CDR3 is CASSQAFGSDQETQYF. CDR3 bases: TGTGCCAGCAGCCAAGCCTTCGGGAGTGATCAAGAGACCCAGTACTTC.

This rearrangement joins TRBV9 to TRBJ2-3, with TRBD2 matching 10 bases. The germline V gene has CDR1 SGDLS and CDR2 YYNGEE. This CDR3 is 16 amino acids long. Trimming cost V 0 bases and J 3 bases; bases outside gene matches: 4. The CDR3 nucleotides read TGTGCCAGCAGCGTAGTACCACTAGCGGGAACAGATACGCAGTATTTT. Encoded protein: CASSVVPLAGTDTQYF. Together with reference TRBV9 and TRBJ2-3, the CDR3 gives the full variable domain: DSGVTQTPKHLITATGQRVTLRCSPRSGDLSVYWYQQSLDQGLQFLIQYYNGEERAKGNILERFSAQQFPDLHSELNLSSLELGDSALYFCASSVVPLAGTDTQYFGPGTRLTVL.

The J gene is TRBJ2-7, the V gene TRBV7-9; D gene ambiguous. Germline loops: CDR1 SEHNR, CDR2 FQNEAQ (reference sequence). V lost 3 bases to trimming and J lost 5 bases, with 14 bases between them. This CDR3 spans 14 amino acids. CDR3 residues: CASSLSTSPNEQYF. CDR3 bases: TGTGCCAGCAGCTTGAGCACTTCCCCTAACGAGCAGTACTTC.

The V call is TRBV7-9, the J call TRBJ2-7; TRBD1 aligns across 7 bases. The CDR3 length is 14 residues. The J segment lost 2 bases and the V segment lost 5 bases, leaving 6 bases of the junction unmatched. The germline V gene encodes CDR1 SEHNR and CDR2 FQNEAQ (reference sequence). Here the CDR3 reads CASSETGVPYEQYF. In DNA form, the CDR3 reads TGTGCCAGCAGCGAAACAGGGGTCCCCTACGAGCAGTACTTC.

The chain carries TRBV27 and TRBJ1-1; unclear D gene. CDR1 and CDR2 from the germline V gene are MNHEY and SMNVEV (reference sequence). V was trimmed by 3 bases and J by 1 base, leaving 9 bases between them. The length of the CDR3 is 14 residues. The CDR3 DNA is TGTGCCAGCAGTTTGTCAGGTAGGAACACTGAAGCTTTCTTT. Protein product: CASSLSGRNTEAFF.

The CDR3 DNA follows: TGTGCCAGCAGCGTGGGACTAGCGGGTGTGGAGACCCAGTACTTC. Its translation is CASSVGLAGVETQYF. The genes are TRBV11-3 and TRBJ2-5; TRBD2 aligns across 12 bases. Trimming at V came to 5 bases and at J to 5 bases, leaving 6 bases not matched to a gene. CDR3 size: 15 residues. Germline CDR1 reads SGHNT; CDR2 reads YENEEA.

The V call is TRBV9, the J call TRBJ2-7; 8 bases line up with TRBD2. With V trimmed by 3 bases and J by 0 bases, 11 bases remained unmatched. The CDR3 loop spans 17 amino acids. Germline-derived CDR1 and CDR2 are SGDLS and YYNGEE. This chain's CDR3 is CASSATVGLGSSYEQYF. The CDR3 DNA reads as TGTGCCAGCAGCGCAACCGTGGGACTAGGGAGCTCCTACGAGCAGTACTTC.

This clone was seen just once. The chain carries TRBV28 and TRBJ1-5; 7 nucleotides line up with TRBD1. Unmatched junction bases numbered 14, after V lost 6 bases and J lost 6 bases. The CDR3 loop spans 16 amino acids. Germline V lookup: CDR1 MDHEN, CDR2 SYDVKM. As DNA, the CDR3 is TGTGCCAGCAGCAAGACAGGGCCCTCGGGTGGTCAGCCCCAGCATTTT. Translating gives CASSKTGPSGGQPQHF.

V is TRBV6-5 and J is TRBJ2-3; perhaps TRBD2 as D (5 bases). The CDR3 runs to 15 residues. Germline CDR1 reads MNHEY; CDR2 reads SVGAGI. Trimming pared 0 bases from V and 0 bases from J, leaving 7 bases between. DNA for the CDR3: TGTGCCAGCAGTTACTCGGGAGCTAGCACAGATACGCAGTATTTT. This encodes CASSYSGASTDTQYF.